Below, 18 T cell receptor beta chains from the same sample are listed, as sequenced in a study of blood T cell repertoires in COVID-19. TCRdb keeps only in-frame clones here, not all; method: immunoSEQ multiplex PCR. This table holds over 75,000 clones, approximately 84% found once. The source material was peripheral blood. The origin of the receptors is a man in his sixties or seventies with acute or convalescent COVID-19.

The V call is TRBV19, the J call TRBJ1-1; D unresolved. Germline V CDR1 and CDR2: LNHDA, SQIVND (reference sequence). V dropped 4 bases and J dropped 2 bases, with 11 bases sitting between them. CDR3 length: 14 residues. In DNA, the CDR3 is TGTGCCAGTAGTAGCACCGGGAGAAACACTGAAGCTTTCTTT. Translated: CASSSTGRNTEAFF.

The gene calls are TRBV6-5 and TRBJ2-7, with a tentative D call TRBD1 (6 bases). This CDR3 contains 14 residues. V was clipped by 6 bases and J by 3 bases, with 15 bases between them. The germline gives CDR1 MNHEY, CDR2 SVGAGI. The CDR3 bases are TGTGCCAGCAGACCCGGGACAAACGTCTACGAGCAGTACTTC. Residues: CASRPGTNVYEQYF.

CDR3 in DNA: TGCGCCAGCAGCTTGGCCGGCCTCTGGGGGGATGAGCAGTTCTTC. Residues: CASSLAGLWGDEQFF. The chain recombines TRBV5-1 with TRBJ2-1; the D gene is possibly TRBD2 (6 bases). Trimming cost V 0 bases and J 8 bases, with 15 bases left between them. Germline V gives CDR1 SGHRS, CDR2 YFSETQ. CDR3 length: 15 amino acids.

This chain connects TRBV18 to TRBJ2-5; TRBD1 is a possible D gene (6 bases). From germline, CDR1 is KGHSH and CDR2 LQKENI. CDR3 size: 16 residues. V was shortened by 1 base and J by 5 bases, with 17 bases between the two germline ends. CDR3 DNA: TGTGCCAGCTCACCACGACAGGACTTTATCGACGAGACCCAGTACTTC. As protein: CASSPRQDFIDETQYF.

This chain connects TRBV30 to TRBJ1-6; 9 bases line up with TRBD1. The ends lost 3 bases at V and 7 bases at J; junction bases unmatched: 7. CDR3 length: 15 amino acids. Germline V lookup: CDR1 GTSNPN, CDR2 SVGIG (reference sequence). CDR3 in DNA: TGTGCCTGGAGGACTAGGACAGGGGAAAATTCACCCCTCCACTTT. Translated: CAWRTRTGENSPLHF.

The chain has TRBV2 and TRBJ1-5; no firm D call. The CDR3 is 16 amino acids. CDR1 is SNHLY, CDR2 FYNNEI, per germline. Trimming removed 5 bases at V and 5 bases at J, with 19 bases between. The CDR3 spells CASSPPARGIHQPQHF. CDR3 DNA sequence: TGTGCCAGCAGTCCCCCGGCCAGAGGGATCCATCAGCCCCAGCATTTT. The complete variable domain, with remaining parts taken from reference TRBV2 and TRBJ1-5, reads EPEVTQTPSHQVTQMGQEVILRCVPISNHLYFYWYRQILGQKVEFLVSFYNNEISEKSEIFDDQFSVERPDGSNFTLKIRSTKLEDSAMYFCASSPPARGIHQPQHFGDGTRLSIL.

The CDR3 is CASSETGWDTEAFF. CDR3 nucleotide sequence: TGTGCCAGCAGTGAAACAGGGTGGGACACTGAAGCTTTCTTT. The V gene is TRBV6-1, the J gene TRBJ1-1, with D maybe TRBD1 (6 bases). Trimming took 2 bases from V and 3 from J, leaving 10 bases between them. The germline V gene has CDR1 MNHNS and CDR2 SASEGT. This CDR3 is 14 amino acids long.

This chain uses TRBV7-9 with TRBJ2-2; unclear D gene. The V gene's germline CDR1 is SEHNR and CDR2 FQNEAQ (reference sequence). This CDR3 comprises 16 residues. Trimming shortened V by 2 bases and J by 0 bases, and 10 bases separated the two germline ends. Here the CDR3 reads CASSLSDTPNTGELFF. The DNA of the CDR3 is TGTGCCAGCAGCTTATCCGACACCCCGAACACCGGGGAGCTGTTTTTT. Using reference TRBV7-9 and TRBJ2-2 for the parts outside the CDR3, the full variable domain is DTGVSQNPRHKITKRGQNVTFRCDPISEHNRLYWYRQTLGQGPEFLTYFQNEAQLEKSRLLSDRFSAERPKGSFSTLEIQRTEQGDSAMYLCASSLSDTPNTGELFFGEGSRLTVL.

This clone was observed a single time. Its ends do not fully match the called genes, so a read error is possible. This chain links TRBV7-7 with TRBJ2-1; 11 nucleotides match TRBD2. The V gene's germline CDR1 is SSHAT and CDR2 FNYEAQ (reference sequence). This CDR3 region has 15 residues. The CDR3 nucleotides are TGTGCTAGCAGCTCCGGGACTAGCGGAAACAATGAGCAGTTCTTC. Translated: CASSSGTSGNNEQFF.

The V call is TRBV6-5, the J call TRBJ2-1; D call uncertain. Germline assignment: CDR1 MNHEY and CDR2 SVGAGI. The V and J ends lost 7 bases and 8 bases respectively, with 12 bases between them. The CDR3 extends over 12 amino acids. The CDR3 reads CASKNIGYEQFF. DNA of the CDR3: TGTGCCAGCAAAAATATCGGTTATGAGCAGTTCTTC.

The chain has TRBV29-1 and TRBJ2-1; no reliable D call. Germline assignment: CDR1 SQVTM and CDR2 ANQGSEA. CDR3 length equals 12 residues. Trimming stripped 4 bases from V and 6 bases from J, with 10 bases between. The CDR3 region is CSVGFPGNEQFF. CDR3 DNA: TGCAGCGTTGGGTTCCCCGGCAATGAGCAGTTCTTC.

V and J are TRBV11-1 and TRBJ2-1; TRBD2 matches at 12 bases. CDR1 SGHAT and CDR2 FQDESV come from the germline V gene (reference sequence). There are 15 residues in the CDR3. V shed 0 bases, J shed 7 bases, and the junction held 1 base outside the gene matches. CDR3 sequence: CASSLAGTSGNEQFF. The CDR3, as DNA: TGTGCCAGCAGCTTAGCCGGGACTAGCGGGAATGAGCAGTTCTTC. The full variable domain, completed using reference TRBV11-1 and TRBJ2-1, is EAEVAQSPRYKITEKSQAVAFWCDPISGHATLYWYRQILGQGPELLVQFQDESVVDDSQLPKDRFSAERLKGVDSTLKIQPAELGDSAMYLCASSLAGTSGNEQFFGPGTRLTVL.

This clone was counted a single time. The rearrangement links TRBV14 to TRBJ2-1; tentative D call: TRBD2 (6 bases). Trimming left V 4 bases short and J 0 bases short, with 16 bases between. This CDR3 is built from 17 residues. Per the germline V gene, CDR1 is SGHDN and CDR2 is FVKESK. The CDR3 nucleotides are TGTGCCAGCAGCCGTCGATCCGGGAGTAGCTCCTACAATGAGCAGTTCTTC. Amino acids: CASSRRSGSSSYNEQFF.

This CDR3 reads CASSEATYGYTF. CDR3 sequence (DNA): TGTGCCAGCAGTGAAGCGACATATGGCTACACCTTC. The chain employs TRBV2 and TRBJ1-2; no firm D call. CDR3 length: 12 amino acids. V was clipped by 0 bases and J by 5 bases, with 4 bases between them. The germline V gene encodes CDR1 SNHLY and CDR2 FYNNEI. Drawing the rest from reference TRBV2 and TRBJ1-2, the complete variable domain is EPEVTQTPSHQVTQMGQEVILRCVPISNHLYFYWYRQILGQKVEFLVSFYNNEISEKSEIFDDQFSVERPDGSNFTLKIRSTKLEDSAMYFCASSEATYGYTFGSGTRLTVV.

The DNA of the CDR3 is TGTGCCAGCAGCTCGGGACTAGCGGGAGTAACAGATACGCAGTATTTT. This gives the protein CASSSGLAGVTDTQYF. V gene TRBV7-2 combines with J gene TRBJ2-3, with 14 bases that match TRBD2. CDR1 and CDR2 from the germline V gene are SGHTA and FQGNSA. CDR3 length: 16 amino acids. With V trimmed by 4 bases and J by 3 bases, 3 bases remained unmatched.

This chain uses TRBV9 with TRBJ1-3, with D hard to call. The CDR3 is made up of 17 amino acids. V gave up 3 bases and J gave up 1 base, with 17 bases separating them. Germline-derived CDR1 and CDR2 are SGDLS and YYNGEE. CDR3 sequence: CASSALGERVSGNTIYF. For the CDR3, the DNA is TGTGCCAGCAGCGCACTCGGGGAGAGGGTATCTGGAAACACCATATATTTT.

This clone was seen a handful of times. The chain recombines TRBV5-6 with TRBJ2-7, with a weak D call TRBD2 (5 bases). V was trimmed by 1 base and J by 5 bases, leaving 19 bases between them. Germline CDR1 and CDR2: SGHDT and YYEEEE. The CDR3 spans 16 residues. CDR3 sequence reads: CASSLLGGTRQHEQYF. In DNA form, the CDR3 reads TGTGCCAGCAGCTTGTTAGGTGGTACTAGGCAGCACGAGCAGTACTTC.

This clone was picked up one time. The chain has TRBV15 and TRBJ1-2; TRBD1 matches at 8 bases. CDR1 is LNHNV, CDR2 YYDKDF, per germline (reference sequence). After removal of 3 bases from V and 5 bases from J, the junction contained 2 bases not matched to a gene. The CDR3 covers 13 residues. The CDR3 sequence is CATSSTGGYGYTF. The CDR3 DNA sequence: TGTGCCACCAGCAGTACAGGGGGTTATGGCTACACCTTC.